The present entry profiles one TCR beta chain with its context. No cognate antigen has been identified for it. No qualities accompany the bases; no much larger clone lies one base away. To prepare the library, the immunoSEQ multiplex PCR assay was applied. The multiplex PCR relied on a mix of 60 forward primers for TCR Vbeta segments and 13 reverse primers for TCR Jbeta segments. A multiplex PCR assay on genomic DNA amplified the CDR3 region of rearranged TCR beta genes. On the Illumina HiSeq System, the amplified TCR beta libraries were sequenced as 87-base-pair reads. Turning to the authors' computational methods: A later analysis counted 65 million to 90 million unique TCR beta chains across the 650 to 800 repertoires, and 9 million to 14 million of these chains were shared by at least two donors. To remove PCR and sequencing errors, raw reads were error-corrected and collapsed into unique sequences using a nearest-neighbor algorithm that merged closely related sequences. To assign V, D and J gene segments, CDR3 sequences were aligned to IMGT reference sequences. Each retained sequence needed at least a six-nucleotide match to both a V gene segment and a J gene segment. Rearrangements were called productive when the CDR3 lacked stop codons and stayed in frame with V and J; all others were non-productive. Following IMGT convention, CDR3 was defined as the stretch from the second conserved V-encoded cysteine up to the conserved J-encoded phenylalanine. Sequences without an unambiguous match to a single V gene segment were excluded from the earlier analysis of over 500 of the donors. In an earlier analysis of some 590 of the donors, a V segment was called functional when productive rearrangements were above 56.7%, and segregating when the standard deviation between donors exceeded 5%. A statistical classification framework was built to diagnose cytomegalovirus status from the catalog of TCR beta chain sequences. V and J gene assignment, in a later analysis, came from comparing TCR nucleotide sequences with IMGT/GENE-DB human TR gene sequences. A later analysis assigned CDR3 sequences and most-parsimonious VDJ recombination scenarios with the TCRdist pipeline. In a later analysis, every TCR beta chain was defined by the combination of its CDR3 amino acid sequence and its V-gene family, and reads without a unique V-gene family were dropped. As a way to deal with suspected cross-contamination and a sequencing artifact, a later analysis dropped approximately 590 nucleotide sequences that were highly shared and had low generation probability. For each public chain, a later analysis derived a clonal expansion index from normalized ranks of inferred template counts within each repertoire. A later analysis computed generation probabilities with a VDJ recombination model fitted to out-of-frame rearrangements, and checked the results against IGoR. In a later analysis, hypergeometric tests were used to score TCR-TCR, TCR-HLA and TCR-CMV co-occurrence, with a repertoire-size bias correction applied to TCR pairs. To estimate false discovery rates, a later analysis permuted the HLA or CMV assignments 20 times. A later analysis grouped co-occurring TCRs with DBSCAN, adding TCRdist sequence similarity when clustering within HLA-allele-positive subsets. Repertoires with fewer than 30,000 or more than 120,000 public chains were left out of co-occurrence clustering, as were several repertoires with anomalous nucleotide sharing. TCRdb provides this immuneACCESS table in a form limited to in-frame rearrangements. Some clones are lacking; in checked studies, under half of them reflect an unresolved V gene, and why the rest are absent is not known. From that table come the V and J calls and clone size; the DNA was used to work out D and trimming. In all, the sample holds about 160,000 clones, and 75% to 85% of those were seen once. The ten largest clones take up 3.5% of the sample.

These data belong to a study of cytomegalovirus exposure and HLA in healthy donors (dated by TCRdb to the late 2010s). Background on the whole study: An earlier analysis of approximately 550 of the donors reported approximately 300 Gb of sequence data and 120 million or so unique TCR beta sequences from around 200 million T cells. A later genetic analysis used genome-wide SNP genotypes for about 55% of the 666 donors, treating that subset as a discovery cohort. To predict cytomegalovirus infection status, the study combined high-throughput TCR immunosequencing, statistical association of individual TCRs with disease status, and machine learning. A separate validation cohort of about 110 different subjects was used in addition to the 666-subject first cohort. Among about 400 genotyped donors of the cohort, an average of about 240,000 unique TCR beta nucleotide sequences was sequenced per donor, of which about 20% were non-productive. In a later analysis, previously published TCR beta repertoires from about 670 donors were re-analyzed and high-resolution HLA genotyping was added so that TCR occurrence patterns could be studied. Alongside the repertoire data, information on donor age, sex, ethnicity and CMV serostatus was compiled. The number of donors typed differed by locus, with 629-630 for A, B, C, DRB1 and DQB1, more than 500 for DQA1, 600 to 610 for DPA1, and approximately 470 for DPB1. HLA typing included class I and class II loci at four-digit resolution. The study profiled the T cell repertoires of approximately 700 subjects by immunosequencing and related them to cytomegalovirus serostatus. The study was designed to test whether signatures of past pathogen exposure could be identified by cataloging public T cell receptors. A few DR-DQ haplotypes were treated as single units for association and clustering because of strong linkage in the cohort. An earlier analysis of 450 to 750 of the donors used high-throughput TCR beta sequencing to judge whether each TCR beta V gene segment behaved as functional or pseudogenic. Rather than drawing on any new phenotypic data, the later analysis identified candidate immune exposures from TCR beta sequences and the way those sequences occurred across donors. All discovery cohort repertoires had been generated using a single sequencing platform. About 280 gigabases of sequencing data and around 87 million unique TCR sequences were included in an early release covering under 650 HLA-typed donors. The genetic ancestry cluster associated with self-reported Caucasian donors included about 84% of the roughly 380 genotyped donors. Here is what the overall study found, with its caveats: When HLA alleles, especially DR and DQ, strongly co-occurred, TCR associations were difficult to assign to individual alleles. In a later analysis, several top co-occurrence clusters were reported to appear linked to parvovirus B19, influenza, CMV and Epstein-Barr virus. According to a later genetic analysis, donors in an Asian-associated ancestry cluster had fewer N-insertions in productive TCRs than the approximately 630-donor mean. Because counts were too low, 15 or so rarely observed V segments, including chromosome 9 orphons, were excluded from the earlier analysis of under 650 of the donors. A group of highly shared sequence variants was considered likely to be a technical artifact of the sequencing pipeline. A further reported finding was that TCR beta sequences accurately predicted the HLA-A and HLA-B alleles for most subjects in the first cohort. It was suggested by the authors that the approach could potentially be generalized to other disease states and immunological phenotypes. Three of the identified cytomegalovirus-associated TCR beta chains were confirmed in vitro to be specific for cytomegalovirus antigens. Compared with equally common non-associated chains, HLA-associated TCR beta chains in a later analysis were more clonally expanded and had lower generation probabilities. Because HLA typing was unavailable for some donors at each locus, only the typed subset was used in association tests. Correlated functional status among segregating V segments might reflect linkage disequilibrium, but an unknown experimental factor could not be ruled out. A later analysis associated some 17,000 TCR beta sequences with specific HLA alleles at a false discovery rate of 0.05. The classifier was reported to diagnose cytomegalovirus status with high specificity and sensitivity in both the original and validation cohorts. Broadly in line with IMGT annotations, most TCR beta V segments showed up in productive rearrangements about 87% or about 30% of the time in an earlier analysis of approximately 600 of the donors. In this cohort, only TCR beta chains were sequenced, and detectable features were limited by the absence of alpha or paired-chain data. Some IMGT-functional V segments, including TRBV6-2 and TRBV6-3, could not be distinguished by the 87-base-pair reads and were therefore excluded. Most TCR sequences were observed very rarely across donors, whereas some public TCRs were present in many individuals. According to a later analysis, most CMV-associated TCR beta chains appeared to be HLA-restricted, and the HLA associations seemed to be driven largely by CMV exposure. Immune exposure information for the cohort was limited to CMV serostatus. Presence/absence analyses assumed roughly uniform sequencing depth across donors, an assumption that may not hold. The study gave a list of some 150 TCR beta chains associated with cytomegalovirus. In a later analysis, the rate of TCR association differed among HLA loci, with DRB1 alleles having the most associated TCRs and HLA-C alleles having the fewest. In a later genetic analysis, a missense DCLRE1C variant was associated with V-gene and J-gene trimming of TCR beta chains, and the association was replicated in an independent cohort.

For CDR1 and CDR2, the germline V gene (reference sequence) lists LNHDA and SQIVND. The CDR3 holds 16 amino acids from the cysteine to the phenylalanine. Only the CDR3 portion is preserved as DNA: 48 bases, with reading frame beginning at the first base. V gives up 7 bases and J gives up 5 bases, and the segment between their germline ends measures 21 bases. In total, fewer than 750 healthy bone marrow donors made up the cohort. All cohort members were sampled while nominally healthy, although unrecorded immune exposures were likely present. Of the 666 cohort members, about 290 had a positive CMV serostatus and about 360 had a negative one, while no CMV serostatus was recorded for the donor. Each donor provided a peripheral blood sample, and peripheral blood mononuclear cells were used for TCR beta sequencing. Genomic DNA was extracted from the blood cell samples with the Qiagen DNeasy Blood Extraction Kit.

This clonotype originated in a human donor in good health. The V gene is TRBV19 and the J gene is TRBJ2-1, with TRBD2 perhaps the D gene, on 5 matching bases. Material: PBMCs. Here the CDR3 is given as CASNGGSLVGDNEQFF. The base sequence is TGTGCCAGTAACGGCGGTTCTTTGGTCGGGGACAATGAGCAGTTCTTC.